The next 17 T cell receptor beta chains were all read from a single sample in a study of T cell repertoires in cytomegalovirus infection. TCRdb recomputed calls from the reads with MiXCR, one row per CDR3 protein. Of 120,000 to 150,000 distinct CDR3 sequences listed, about 6.3% are singletons. The sample was PBMCs. The receptor source for this set is a human donor in good health (CMV status not recorded). Some clones in this sample may be carry-over from other donors' samples.

There are many counts of this clonotype. The J gene is TRBJ2-3, the V gene TRBV7-2; the D is unclear. V lost 3 bases and J lost 0, with 10 bases in between. Germline values: CDR1 SGHTA, CDR2 FQGNSA. The CDR3 is made up of 15 amino acids. The CDR3 here is CASSLIPSSTDTQYF. For the CDR3, the DNA is TGTGCCAGCAGCTTGATCCCGTCTAGCACAGATACGCAGTATTTT.

This clonotype was recorded many times. The chain recombines TRBV7-9 with TRBJ2-1, with D tentatively TRBD1 (5 bases). Trimming removed 1 base from V and 8 bases from J, with 24 bases in between. This CDR3 contains 18 residues. Germline V gives CDR1 SEHNR, CDR2 FQNEAQ (reference sequence). CDR3 DNA: TGTGCCAGCAGCTTAGGGTTTCTAGGGGCAGGGTTGGGCGATGAGCAGTTCTTC. It yields the protein CASSLGFLGAGLGDEQFF. The variable domain in full, completed from reference TRBV7-9 and TRBJ2-1, reads DTGVSQNPRHKITKRGQNVTFRCDPISEHNRLYWYRQTLGQGPEFLTYFQNEAQLEKSRLLSDRFSAERPKGSFSTLEIQRTEQGDSAMYLCASSLGFLGAGLGDEQFFGPGTRLTVL.

The rearrangement links TRBV5-4 to TRBJ2-5; perhaps TRBD1 as D (6 bases). From germline, CDR1 is SGHNT and CDR2 YYREEE (reference sequence). The CDR3 totals 15 residues. Trimming cost V 2 bases and J 2 bases, with 13 bases left between them. Written as DNA, the CDR3 is TGTGCCAGCAGCTTCGGACAGACTTCACAAGAGACCCAGTACTTC. It is translated as CASSFGQTSQETQYF. The variable domain in full, completed from reference TRBV5-4 and TRBJ2-5, reads ETGVTQSPTHLIKTRGQQVTLRCSSQSGHNTVSWYQQALGQGPQFIFQYYREEENGRGNFPPRFSGLQFPNYSSELNVNALELDDSALYLCASSFGQTSQETQYFGPGTRLLVL.

This clonotype was seen repeatedly, ten times or more. The chain joins TRBV7-9 to TRBJ1-5, with D tentatively TRBD1 (6 bases). The CDR3 consists of 13 residues. Germline CDR1 SEHNR, CDR2 FQNEAQ (reference sequence). Trimming removed 5 bases from V and 7 bases from J, with 12 bases in between. CDR3 nucleotide sequence: TGTGCCAGCAGCGCAGGGGTCGCGCAGCCCCAGCATTTT. It codes for CASSAGVAQPQHF.

The genes are TRBV6-6 and TRBJ2-2; 10 nucleotides agree with TRBD2. Trimming took 4 bases from V and 3 from J; bases not matched to a gene: 11. Germline-derived CDR1 and CDR2 are MNHNY and SVGAGI (reference sequence). This CDR3 region has 18 residues. The CDR3 bases are TGTGCCAGCAGTTCCTCACCCAGGACTAGCGGATACACCGGGGAGCTGTTTTTT. Its protein product is CASSSSPRTSGYTGELFF.

In its sample, this clonotype was seen a few times. The chain joins TRBV12-3 or TRBV12-4 to TRBJ1-2; D not resolved. This CDR3 spans 13 amino acids. Deletions cut 4 bases from V and 7 bases from J, with 13 bases between. The chain's CDR3 is CASSSVRAGGYTF. The CDR3, as DNA: TGTGCCAGCAGTTCCGTCCGCGCGGGTGGCTACACCTTC.

This clonotype has at least ten counts. The chain joins TRBV6-2 or TRBV6-3 to TRBJ1-2, with unresolved D. Trimming removed 2 bases from V and 10 bases from J, with 8 bases in between. Germline V gene data show CDR1 as MNHEY and CDR2 as SVGEGT. This CDR3 is 11 amino acids long. CDR3 sequence reads: CASSYVDDYTF. CDR3 bases: TGTGCCAGCAGTTACGTGGACGACTACACCTTC.

At least ten counts were recorded for this clonotype. The V gene is TRBV6-2 or TRBV6-3, the J gene TRBJ2-7; D possibly matches TRBD1 or TRBD2 (5 bases each). This CDR3 contains 13 residues. V lost 0 bases and J lost 10, with 13 bases in between. Germline CDR1 and CDR2: MNHEY and SVGEGT. CDR3 in amino acids: CASSYSGIGDQYF. The CDR3 DNA reads TGTGCCAGCAGTTACTCGGGGATAGGGGACCAGTACTTC.

Points on this clonotype: The germline gene is not matched at one end of the junction; a read error may be the cause. The genes are TRBV7-8 and TRBJ2-7, with D tentatively TRBD1 (6 bases). Looked up from germline, CDR1 is SGHVS and CDR2 is FQNEAQ. The CDR3 loop spans 12 amino acids. As DNA, the CDR3 is TGTACCAGCAGCTTAGGGGGCTACGAGCAGTACTTC. Its translation is CTSSLGGYEQYF.

This clonotype was observed at least ten times. DNA of the CDR3: TGTGCCAGTAGTATCCCAGCGGGGGGGCCAGAGACCCAGTACTTC. Protein: CASSIPAGGPETQYF. The chain employs TRBV19 and TRBJ2-5, with TRBD2 matching 10 bases. CDR1 is LNHDA, CDR2 SQIVND, per germline (reference sequence). The junction had 5 bases not matched to a gene; V was cut back by 3 bases and J by 4 bases. The CDR3 sequence is 15 residues long.

This clonotype was counted many times. This rearrangement joins TRBV7-8 to TRBJ2-2; 7 bases map to TRBD1. V lost 11 bases and J lost 3; bases outside the gene matches: 6. The CDR3 extends over 13 amino acids. Germline CDR1 and CDR2: SGHVS and FQNEAQ. The DNA of the CDR3 is TGTGCCTCCGCCGGGACAGACACCGGGGAGCTGTTTTTT. Protein: CASAGTDTGELFF.

This clonotype was found many times. CDR3 sequence reads: CASSLDPGNTIYF. CDR3 DNA sequence: TGTGCCAGCAGCTTAGACCCGGGAAACACCATATATTTT. The chain is built from TRBV7-2 and TRBJ1-3; no definite D call. CDR3 length: 13 amino acids. V lost 1 base and J 4 bases, leaving 5 bases between the germline ends. Germline lookup yields CDR1 SGHTA and CDR2 FQGNSA.

This clonotype was observed many times. V is TRBV12-3 or TRBV12-4 and J is TRBJ2-1; D remains ambiguous. The CDR3 is 10 amino acids. Trimming left V 8 bases short and J 13 bases short, with 12 bases between. In DNA form, the CDR3 reads TGTGCCAGCTCCGGCTCCGGCCAGTTCTTC. Amino acids: CASSGSGQFF.

V is TRBV5-1 and J is TRBJ2-6; the D gene is possibly TRBD1 (5 bases). CDR3 length: 15 amino acids. The germline V and J ends were trimmed by 5 bases and 4 bases, with 13 bases remaining between them. The germline gives CDR1 SGHRS, CDR2 YFSETQ. CDR3 amino acids: CASSLQARGANVLTF. CDR3 DNA sequence: TGCGCCAGCAGTTTACAGGCTCGGGGGGCCAACGTCCTGACTTTC.

V and J are TRBV19 and TRBJ2-1; TRBD1 might be the D (7 bases). Germline V gene lookup returns CDR1 LNHDA and CDR2 SQIVND (reference sequence). Trimming cost V 7 bases and J 4 bases, with 14 bases left between them. This CDR3 has 14 residues. CDR3 sequence (DNA): TGTGCCAGTAATGGACAGGAGGGGTACAATGAGCAGTTCTTC. It translates to CASNGQEGYNEQFF.

In its sample, this clonotype was seen many times. The chain joins TRBV4-2 to TRBJ2-1; TRBD2 might be the D (6 bases). Germline values: CDR1 LGHNA, CDR2 YNFKEQ. CDR3 length equals 15 residues. Between the trimmed V and J ends, which lost 0 bases and 1 base, there was a span of 7 bases. In DNA form, the CDR3 reads TGTGCCAGCAGCCAAGATGGGGGGTCCTACAATGAGCAGTTCTTC. This gives the protein CASSQDGGSYNEQFF.

This clonotype was counted at least ten times. The V call is TRBV6-2 or TRBV6-3, the J call TRBJ2-1, with TRBD2 matching 12 bases. Germline V gives CDR1 MNHEY, CDR2 SVGEGT. V dropped 10 bases and J dropped 2; count of bases not matched to a gene: 3. The CDR3 runs to 14 residues. The DNA of the CDR3 is TGTGCCACCCTAGCGGGGGGGCCCTACAATGAGCAGTTCTTC. The encoded protein is CATLAGGPYNEQFF.